The sample holds many counts of the clone carrying this TCR beta chain. Its antigen is as yet unknown. The data were taken from a study of early T cells in non-severe SARS-CoV-2 infection. For the study at large: Chains were unpaired, as sequencing was done on bulk RNA from unsorted whole blood.

The library protocol tagged individual cDNA molecules with unique molecular identifiers. TCRdb re-analysed the 5' RACE reads in MiXCR, keeping a single row per CDR3 protein. The table includes about 77,000 distinct CDR3 sequences, around a tenth detected once. The study's findings and limits: Database matching using VDJdb favored anti-spike CD8 responses, with private and CD4 specificities left missing.

There are 11 residues in the CDR3. CDR1 SQVTM and CDR2 ANQGSEA come from the germline V gene. The V and J ends lost 0 bases and 4 bases respectively, with 4 bases between them. V gene TRBV29-1 combines with J gene TRBJ2-7; no reliable D call. Sequenced: whole blood. This receptor was identified in an adult who was a healthcare worker with PCR-confirmed SARS-CoV-2 infection or an uninfected control (not recorded which). The CDR3 region has the DNA TGCAGCGTTGAAGATACTTACGAGCAGTACTTC. As protein: CSVEDTYEQYF.